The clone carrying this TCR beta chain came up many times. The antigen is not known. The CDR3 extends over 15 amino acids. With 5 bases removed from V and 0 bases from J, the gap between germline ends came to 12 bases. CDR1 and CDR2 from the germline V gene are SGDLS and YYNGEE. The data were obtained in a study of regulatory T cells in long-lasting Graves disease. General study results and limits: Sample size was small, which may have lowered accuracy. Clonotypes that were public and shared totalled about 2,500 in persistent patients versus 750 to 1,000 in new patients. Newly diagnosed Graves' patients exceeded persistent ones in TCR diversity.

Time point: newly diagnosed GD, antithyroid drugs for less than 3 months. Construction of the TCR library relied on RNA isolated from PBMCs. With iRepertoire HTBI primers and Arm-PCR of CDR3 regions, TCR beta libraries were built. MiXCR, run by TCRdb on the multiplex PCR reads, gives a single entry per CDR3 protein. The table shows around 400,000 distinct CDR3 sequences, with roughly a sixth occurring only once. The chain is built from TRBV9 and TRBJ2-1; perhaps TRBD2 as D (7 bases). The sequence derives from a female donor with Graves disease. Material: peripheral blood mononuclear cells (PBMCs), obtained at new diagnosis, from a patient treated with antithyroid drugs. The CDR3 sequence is CASSGGGASYNEQFF. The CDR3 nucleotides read TGTGCCAGCAGTGGAGGGGGGGCCTCCTACAATGAGCAGTTCTTC.